Shown below are 5 T cell receptor beta chains from a single sample sequenced in a study of shared clonotypes between healthy human individuals. Assay: immunoSEQ multiplex PCR; the TCRdb copy retains only in-frame clones and omits some. The profile shows around 2.5 million clones, approximately 93% of them singletons. Sequenced input: naive CD4+ T cells from PBMCs. Subset described: CD45RA+ positively selected. Receptors were obtained from a man in his late teens or twenties in good health. Some clones in this sample may be carry-over from other donors' samples.

This clone has just one count. The J gene is TRBJ2-3, the V gene TRBV9; the D is unclear. V lost 5 bases and J lost 4, with 8 bases in between. This CDR3 spans 12 amino acids. Germline assignment: CDR1 SGDLS and CDR2 YYNGEE. The CDR3 nucleotides read TGTGCCAGCAGAAATGTGGCAGATACGCAGTATTTT. The encoded protein is CASRNVADTQYF.

The chain uses TRBV15 and TRBJ1-6; TRBD1 might be the D (5 bases). CDR3 size: 18 residues. Trimming took 1 base from V and 11 from J, leaving 24 bases between them. The V gene's germline CDR1 is LNHNV and CDR2 YYDKDF (reference sequence). Written as DNA, the CDR3 is TGTGCCACCAGCAGAGTCCCAACCTATTCGGGTTCGGGACCACCCCTCCACTTT. Its translation is CATSRVPTYSGSGPPLHF. Looking up the rest from reference TRBV15 and TRBJ1-6 gives the full variable domain: DAMVIQNPRYQVTQFGKPVTLSCSQTLNHNVMYWYQQKSSQAPKLLFHYYDKDFNNEADTPDNFQSRRPNTSFCFLDIRSPGLGDTAMYLCATSRVPTYSGSGPPLHFGNGTRLTVT.

The chain employs TRBV5-8 and TRBJ2-7, with 8 nucleotides matching TRBD2. CDR3 length: 14 residues. V was clipped by 2 bases and J by 7 bases; unmatched bases: 8. Germline V gene sequence: CDR1 SGHTS, CDR2 YDEGEE. This CDR3 is CASSFEAGAREQYF. In DNA form, the CDR3 reads TGTGCCAGCAGCTTCGAAGCGGGAGCTCGGGAGCAGTACTTC.

This rearrangement joins TRBV7-6 to TRBJ1-1; D gene unclear. The CDR3 length is 13 residues. Germline V gene lookup returns CDR1 SGHVS and CDR2 FNYEAQ. Trimming left V 4 bases short and J 4 bases short, with 10 bases between. The CDR3 loop reads CASSWEGGTEAFF. The CDR3 nucleotides read TGTGCCAGCAGCTGGGAGGGCGGCACTGAAGCTTTCTTT. Using reference TRBV7-6 and TRBJ1-1 for the parts outside the CDR3, the full variable domain is GAGVSQSPRYKVTKRGQDVALRCDPISGHVSLYWYRQALGQGPEFLTYFNYEAQQDKSGLPNDRFSAERPEGSISTLTIQRTEQRDSAMYRCASSWEGGTEAFFGQGTRLTVV.

V is TRBV6-6 and J is TRBJ2-7; 14 bases are shared with TRBD2. CDR3 length: 16 residues. Per germline, CDR1 MNHNY and CDR2 SVGAGI (reference sequence). V trimming: 5 bases; J trimming: 9 bases; junction bases outside the gene matches: 12. The CDR3 spells CASSQGLAGASGLQYF. CDR3 coding DNA: TGTGCCAGCAGTCAGGGACTAGCGGGAGCCTCGGGATTGCAGTACTTC.